This note documents a single T cell receptor beta chain sequence. Its antigen remains unknown. This record belongs to a study of regulatory T cells in long-lasting Graves disease. Turning to the study itself: The definition of persistent Graves' disease was over 5 years of antithyroid drugs with positive TSH receptor antibodies. Study-wide points: Only a small sample size was used, which may have cut accuracy. What was studied was peripheral blood only, and not thyroid tissue. Persistent disease samples used TRBV28, TRBJ1-2 and TRBJ2-5 preferentially.

The CDR3 consists of 14 residues. The ends were cut back, 6 bases at V and 7 bases at J, with 16 bases in the middle. The germline V gene encodes CDR1 SNHLY and CDR2 FYNNEI. Stated time point: persistent/refractory GD, antithyroid drugs over 5 years with positive TRAb. PBMCs provided the RNA from which the TCR library was made. CDR3 regions were amplified by Arm-PCR using iRepertoire HTBI primers to build TCR beta libraries. TCRdb re-called the multiplex PCR reads with MiXCR, one entry per CDR3 protein. The data hold about 470,000 distinct CDR3 sequences, with around 20% observed a single time. This sequence originates from a female donor with Graves disease. The source material was peripheral blood mononuclear cells (PBMCs), sampled when the disease was refractory, from a patient treated with antithyroid drugs. The gene calls are TRBV2 and TRBJ2-1; possibly TRBD1 for D (5 bases). The CDR3 loop is CASSTRDSPNEQFF. In DNA form, the CDR3 reads TGTGCCAGCAGCACAAGAGACAGTCCTAATGAGCAGTTCTTC.